This TCR beta chain was captured in a study of blood T cell repertoires in COVID-19. On the study more broadly: PBMCs, B-cell-depleted T cells, or T cells were the source of the cDNA or gDNA that made up the material.

The V gene's germline CDR1 is LNHDA and CDR2 SQIVND (reference sequence). The CDR3 is 11 amino acids. The germline V and J ends were trimmed by 7 bases and 3 bases, with 4 bases remaining between them. Participants were aged roughly 18 to 89 years from approximately 25 US areas. Recovered Cohort 3 donors showed two negative PCRs, clearance, or symptom resolution. Some clones are missing from TCRdb's copy, which holds only in-frame ones; the method was immunoSEQ multiplex PCR. The sample has 95,000 to 150,000 clones, about four fifths seen once. V is TRBV19 and J is TRBJ2-1; unclear D gene. Sequencing was carried out using PBMCs or T cells enriched from blood (not recorded which). This TCR was recovered from a woman between 25 and 40 years old who had recovered from COVID-19. This CDR3 reads CASNYYNEQFF. Written as DNA, the CDR3 is TGTGCCAGTAATTACTACAATGAGCAGTTCTTC.